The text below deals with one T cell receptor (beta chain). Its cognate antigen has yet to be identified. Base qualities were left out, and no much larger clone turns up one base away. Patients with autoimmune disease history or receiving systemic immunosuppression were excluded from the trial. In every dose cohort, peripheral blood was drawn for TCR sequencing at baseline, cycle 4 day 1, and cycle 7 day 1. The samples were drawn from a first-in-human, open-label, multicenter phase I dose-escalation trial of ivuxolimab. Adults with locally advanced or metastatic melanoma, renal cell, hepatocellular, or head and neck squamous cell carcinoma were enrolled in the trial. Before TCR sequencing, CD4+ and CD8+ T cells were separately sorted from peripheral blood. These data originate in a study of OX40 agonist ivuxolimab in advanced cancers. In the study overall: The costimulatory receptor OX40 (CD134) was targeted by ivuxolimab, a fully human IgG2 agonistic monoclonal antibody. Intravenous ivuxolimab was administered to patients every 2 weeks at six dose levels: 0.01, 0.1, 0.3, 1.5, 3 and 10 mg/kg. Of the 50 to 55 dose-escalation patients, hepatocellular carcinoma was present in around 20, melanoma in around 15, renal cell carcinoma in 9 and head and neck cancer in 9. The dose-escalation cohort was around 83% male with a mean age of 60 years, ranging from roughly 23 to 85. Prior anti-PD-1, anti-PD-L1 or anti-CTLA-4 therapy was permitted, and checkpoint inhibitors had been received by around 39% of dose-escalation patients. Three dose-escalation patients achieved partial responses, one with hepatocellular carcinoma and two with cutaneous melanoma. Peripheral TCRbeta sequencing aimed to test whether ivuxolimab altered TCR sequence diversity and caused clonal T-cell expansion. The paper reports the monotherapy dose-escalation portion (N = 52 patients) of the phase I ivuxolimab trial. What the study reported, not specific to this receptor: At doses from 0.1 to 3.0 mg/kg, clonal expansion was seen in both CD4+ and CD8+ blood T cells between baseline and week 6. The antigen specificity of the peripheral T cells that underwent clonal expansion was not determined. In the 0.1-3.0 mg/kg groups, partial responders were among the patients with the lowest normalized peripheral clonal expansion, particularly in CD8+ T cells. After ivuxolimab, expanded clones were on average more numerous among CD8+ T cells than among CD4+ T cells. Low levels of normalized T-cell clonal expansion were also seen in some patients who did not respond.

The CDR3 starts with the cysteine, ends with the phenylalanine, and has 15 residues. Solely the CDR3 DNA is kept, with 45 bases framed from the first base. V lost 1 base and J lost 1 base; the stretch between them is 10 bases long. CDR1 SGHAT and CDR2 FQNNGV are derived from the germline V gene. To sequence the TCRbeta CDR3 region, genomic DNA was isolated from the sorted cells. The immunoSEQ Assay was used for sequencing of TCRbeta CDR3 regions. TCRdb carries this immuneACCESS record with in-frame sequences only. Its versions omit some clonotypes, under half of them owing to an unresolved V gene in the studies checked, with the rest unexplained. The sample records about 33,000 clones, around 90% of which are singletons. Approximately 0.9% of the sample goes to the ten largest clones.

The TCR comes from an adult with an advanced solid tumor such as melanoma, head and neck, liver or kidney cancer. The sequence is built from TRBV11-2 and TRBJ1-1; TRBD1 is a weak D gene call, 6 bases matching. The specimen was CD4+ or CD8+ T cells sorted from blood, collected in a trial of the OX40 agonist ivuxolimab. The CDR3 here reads CASSLVGGANTEAFF. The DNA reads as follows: TGTGCCAGCAGCTTAGTTGGGGGCGCGAACACTGAAGCTTTCTTT.